This TCR beta chain was profiled in a study of control samples from healthy donors and cancer patients. Produced via immunoSEQ multiplex PCR; TCRdb's table is partial and in-frame only. Altogether tens of thousands of clones are present, roughly 91% being singletons, with the ten largest covering 15% to 18%. Germline lookup yields CDR1 SEHNR and CDR2 FQNEAQ (reference sequence). Trimming cost V 1 base and J 5 bases; bases outside gene matches: 6. The CDR3 totals 15 residues. This clonotype was sampled from a young man in good health. Material for sequencing was blood. The chain recombines TRBV7-9 with TRBJ2-5; 8 bases are shared with TRBD2. This chain's CDR3 is CASSLEPAGVETQYF. CDR3 DNA sequence: TGTGCCAGCAGCTTAGAACCAGCGGGAGTTGAGACCCAGTACTTC.